These 11 T cell receptor beta chains originate from one sample sequenced in a study of graft-versus-host responses after intestinal transplantation (dated by TCRdb to the early 2020s). Library creation used the immunoSEQ multiplex PCR assay. In its TCRdb copy, this immuneACCESS table keeps in-frame sequences only and misses some clones. Where compared with another copy, unresolved V genes explain less than half of these, and the others have no known cause. Counted in this sample were roughly 92,000 clones; approximately 90% of them appeared once. 0.28% of the sample is in the top ten clones. Per the publication, the time point label means: cells obtained before transplantation from donor or recipient. Their antigen targets remain unknown. The sequenced sample was unstimulated CD4+ T cells sorted from spleen or lymph node cells, obtained before transplant. Receptors were obtained from a human donor who was the organ donor for an intestinal transplant.

The chain links TRBV30 to TRBJ1-2; 9 bases agree with TRBD1. V dropped 7 bases and J dropped 0; count of bases not matched to a gene: 6. This CDR3 comprises 14 residues. Germline CDR1 reads GTSNPN; CDR2 reads SVGIG (reference sequence). CDR3 sequence: CASGTGWSNYGYTF. In DNA form, the CDR3 reads TGTGCCTCAGGGACAGGGTGGTCTAACTATGGCTACACCTTC.

J is TRBJ2-1 and V is TRBV7-2; 7 bases are shared with TRBD1. V gave up 3 bases and J gave up 9 bases; unmatched junction bases: 11. CDR1 and CDR2 (germline): SGHTA, FQGNSA. The CDR3 totals 15 residues. The CDR3 DNA is TGTGCCAGCAGCTTCGGCCGGACAGGTGGGGTTGAGCAGTTCTTC. Amino acids: CASSFGRTGGVEQFF. Full variable domain (rest looked up from reference TRBV7-2 and TRBJ2-1): GAGVSQSPSNKVTEKGKDVELRCDPISGHTALYWYRQSLGQGLEFLIYFQGNSAPDKSGLPSDRFSAERTGGSVSTLTIQRTQQEDSAVYLCASSFGRTGGVEQFFGPGTRLTVL.

The rearrangement joins TRBV7-2 to TRBJ1-2, with a tentative D call TRBD1 (5 bases). This CDR3 has 18 residues. V was cut by 1 base and J by 3 bases, with 21 bases left in between. Germline CDR1 and CDR2: SGHTA and FQGNSA. This CDR3 is CASSLVFFRTGRDYGYTF. The CDR3 DNA reads TGTGCCAGCAGCTTAGTTTTCTTTCGTACAGGCCGCGACTATGGCTACACCTTC.

This clone has a single count. The genes are TRBV11-2 and TRBJ1-1; no clear D gene. Trimming cost V 2 bases and J 7 bases, with 5 bases left between them. This CDR3 has 11 amino acids. CDR1 and CDR2 (germline): SGHAT, FQNNGV. The CDR3 coding sequence is TGTGCCAGCAGCTTATACGGTGAAGCTTTCTTT. This gives the protein CASSLYGEAFF.

As to this clone: One end of the junction does not line up with germline, which may come from a read error. The chain recombines TRBV7-7 with TRBJ2-5; 7 bases fit TRBD2. The germline V gene encodes CDR1 SSHAT and CDR2 FNYEAQ (reference sequence). The CDR3 runs to 13 residues. The CDR3 DNA is TGTGCTAGCAGCCCGGGGGGAGGAGAGACCCAGTACTTC. Protein sequence: CASSPGGGETQYF.

The chain is built from TRBV5-4 and TRBJ2-7, with a weak D call TRBD2 (5 bases). Trimming left V 2 bases short and J 3 bases short, with 12 bases between. CDR1 is SGHNT and CDR2 is YYREEE in the germline V gene (reference sequence). This CDR3 has 14 amino acids. This CDR3 is CASSFGQEVYEQYF. CDR3 in DNA: TGTGCCAGCAGCTTCGGGCAGGAGGTCTACGAGCAGTACTTC.

This clone turned up a few times. The chain couples TRBV19 to TRBJ1-4; D ambiguous. V was trimmed by 4 bases and J by 1 base, leaving 13 bases between them. The CDR3 covers 16 residues. The germline gives CDR1 LNHDA, CDR2 SQIVND (reference sequence). Written as DNA, the CDR3 is TGTGCCAGTAGTAATGCCGGGAGTAGAACTAATGAAAAACTGTTTTTT. Its translation: CASSNAGSRTNEKLFF. Full variable domain (remainder filled in from reference TRBV19 and TRBJ1-4): DGGITQSPKYLFRKEGQNVTLSCEQNLNHDAMYWYRQDPGQGLRLIYYSQIVNDFQKGDIAEGYSVSREKKESFPLTVTSAQKNPTAFYLCASSNAGSRTNEKLFFGSGTQLSVL.

The V and J genes are TRBV6-5 and TRBJ2-3; D is unclear. Germline V lookup: CDR1 MNHEY, CDR2 SVGAGI. The CDR3 spans 11 residues. The V end was cut by 6 bases, the J end by 3 bases, with 4 bases between. This CDR3 reads CASRATDTQYF. The CDR3 DNA reads as TGTGCCAGCAGAGCTACAGATACGCAGTATTTT.

The rearrangement uses TRBV30 and TRBJ1-2; D not resolved. Trimming removed 3 bases at V and 2 bases at J, with 7 bases between. The CDR3 is 12 residues long. Germline CDR1 reads GTSNPN; CDR2 reads SVGIG (reference sequence). The CDR3 here is CAWRGGNYGYTF. In nucleotides, the CDR3 is TGTGCCTGGAGAGGAGGGAACTATGGCTACACCTTC.

This chain connects TRBV28 to TRBJ2-3; TRBD2 is a possible D gene (5 bases). CDR1 MDHEN and CDR2 SYDVKM come from the germline V gene. CDR3 length equals 17 residues. The V end was cut by 6 bases, the J end by 2 bases, with 21 bases between. The CDR3 spells CASRTRSAGPHTDTQYF. CDR3 coding DNA: TGTGCCAGCAGAACGCGATCGGCGGGCCCTCACACAGATACGCAGTATTTT.

This sequence joins TRBV23-1 and TRBJ1-2; TRBD1 aligns across 9 bases. TRBV23-1 is marked as an open reading frame, function uncertain. V gave up 5 bases and J gave up 5 bases; unmatched junction bases: 9. The CDR3 extends over 15 amino acids. The CDR3 is CASSKAGTGSYGYTF. CDR3 coding DNA: TGCGCCAGCAGTAAGGCCGGGACAGGGTCTTATGGCTACACCTTC.